These 24 T cell receptor beta chains came from one sample sequenced in a study of blood T cell repertoires in COVID-19. Sequenced by immunoSEQ multiplex PCR; TCRdb stores in-frame clones only, minus some. Among 350,000 to 500,000 clones listed, 70% to 90% were seen once. The sequencing sample was made of PBMCs or T cells enriched from blood (not recorded which). Receptors were obtained from a woman aged 18-29 years who had been exposed to COVID-19.

The chain combines TRBV28 with TRBJ1-6; D is unclear. The CDR3 loop spans 15 amino acids. The V gene's germline CDR1 is MDHEN and CDR2 SYDVKM. V lost 6 bases to trimming and J lost 8 bases, with 17 bases between them. CDR3 coding DNA: TGTGCCAGCAGCTTCCCCCCCGAAGGAGATTCACCCCTCCACTTT. Its protein is CASSFPPEGDSPLHF.

This clone has just one count. V is TRBV3-1 (or the pseudogene TRBV3-2) and J is TRBJ2-3, with a weak D call TRBD2 (6 bases). This CDR3 has 12 residues. The V end lost 5 bases, the J end lost 4 bases, and 7 bases lay between the germline ends. Germline V gene lookup returns CDR1 LGHDT and CDR2 YNNKEL (reference sequence). In nucleotides, the CDR3 is TGTGCCAGCAGCGCGGGGTCAGATACGCAGTATTTT. Its translation is CASSAGSDTQYF.

The rearrangement joins TRBV2 to TRBJ2-7; TRBD1 matches at 9 bases. V dropped 4 bases and J dropped 0; count of bases not matched to a gene: 1. This CDR3 region has 14 residues. The germline gives CDR1 SNHLY, CDR2 FYNNEI. CDR3 loop: CASSGDRVSYEQYF. CDR3 sequence (DNA): TGTGCCAGCAGTGGGGACAGGGTCTCCTACGAGCAGTACTTC.

This chain connects TRBV4-2 to TRBJ2-2; 7 bases map to TRBD2. J was trimmed by 6 bases and V by 4 bases; bases with no gene match: 8. The CDR3 covers 15 residues. Germline CDR1 is LGHNA and CDR2 is YNFKEQ. CDR3 coding DNA: TGTGCCAGCAGCCCCGGACTAGAATGGGCCGGGGAGCTGTTTTTT. Protein: CASSPGLEWAGELFF.

This clone was seen just once. This chain uses TRBV11-2 with TRBJ1-2; 7 bases agree with TRBD1. The V gene end was trimmed by 3 bases and the J gene end by 8 bases; junction bases not matched to a gene: 12. The CDR3 is 15 amino acids. Germline V gene lookup returns CDR1 SGHAT and CDR2 FQNNGV. Written as DNA, the CDR3 is TGTGCCAGCAGCTTGGGGGGACAGCGAGGGAGCGGCTACACCTTC. This translates into CASSLGGQRGSGYTF.

The V and J genes are TRBV13 and TRBJ2-7; 10 positions agree with TRBD1. This CDR3 has 15 residues. J lost 5 bases, V lost 3 bases, and 7 bases had no gene match. Germline assignment: CDR1 PRHDT and CDR2 FYEKMQ (reference sequence). CDR3 DNA sequence: TGTGCCAGCAGCTTCCCGGGACAGGGGCAGCACGAGCAGTACTTC. It codes for CASSFPGQGQHEQYF.

The rearrangement links TRBV28 to TRBJ1-3, with TRBD1 identical over 8 bases. Germline CDR1 and CDR2: MDHEN and SYDVKM. This CDR3 spans 14 amino acids. V lost 5 bases and J lost 2; bases outside the gene matches: 2. Here the CDR3 reads CASSLQGAGNTIYF. The CDR3 DNA reads as TGTGCCAGCAGTCTACAGGGGGCTGGAAACACCATATATTTT. Full variable domain (missing parts from reference TRBV28 and TRBJ1-3): DVKVTQSSRYLVKRTGEKVFLECVQDMDHENMFWYRQDPGLGLRLIYFSYDVKMKEKGDIPEGYSVSREKKERFSLILESASTNQTSMYLCASSLQGAGNTIYFGEGSWLTVV.

This clone was detected many times. The chain joins TRBV27 to TRBJ2-2; D may be TRBD1 (6 bases). The V and J ends lost 5 bases and 6 bases respectively, with 13 bases between them. CDR3 length: 14 amino acids. The germline gives CDR1 MNHEY, CDR2 SMNVEV (reference sequence). The CDR3 region has the DNA TGTGCCAGCAGTCTTACAGGGATGGCCGGGGAGCTGTTTTTT. It specifies CASSLTGMAGELFF.

V and J are TRBV6-1 and TRBJ2-7; D is uncertain. Trimming shortened V by 0 bases and J by 4 bases, and 7 bases separated the two germline ends. The CDR3 is 13 residues long. Germline loops: CDR1 MNHNS, CDR2 SASEGT. In nucleotides, the CDR3 is TGTGCCAGCAGTGAAGCGCTCCGGTACGAGCAGTACTTC. Translating gives CASSEALRYEQYF.

This chain uses TRBV19 with TRBJ1-1, with D possibly TRBD1 on 5 matching bases. The CDR3 runs to 13 residues. CDR1 and CDR2 (germline): LNHDA, SQIVND (reference sequence). The V end lost 5 bases, the J end lost 0 bases, and 7 bases lay between the germline ends. The chain's CDR3 is CASSATVNTEAFF. CDR3 bases: TGTGCCAGTAGTGCGACAGTGAACACTGAAGCTTTCTTT.

This clone has just one count. The chain joins TRBV18 to TRBJ1-3; tentatively, D is TRBD1 (6 bases). This CDR3 region has 15 residues. The V end was cut by 3 bases, the J end by 3 bases, with 12 bases between. Germline CDR1 and CDR2: KGHSH and LQKENI. The CDR3 region has the DNA TGTGCCAGCTCACCGACGGGGGGCGTTGGAAACACCATATATTTT. It translates to CASSPTGGVGNTIYF.

This clone was seen a few times. The chain links TRBV28 to TRBJ1-1; 8 nucleotides align to TRBD1. The V and J ends lost 5 bases and 7 bases, in that order; junction bases with no gene match: 12. CDR1 is MDHEN, CDR2 SYDVKM, per germline. CDR3 length: 15 residues. CDR3 loop: CASSQLGQAFYEAFF. The DNA for the CDR3 is TGTGCCAGCAGTCAACTGGGACAGGCCTTTTATGAAGCTTTCTTT.

DNA for the CDR3: TGTGCCAGCAGTTACAATGGGGCTCAGCCCCAGCATTTT. The encoded protein is CASSYNGAQPQHF. The V and J genes are TRBV6-2 or TRBV6-3 and TRBJ1-5; D possibly corresponds to TRBD1 (5 bases). Germline assignment: CDR1 MNHEY and CDR2 SVGEGT. The CDR3 totals 13 residues. V was pared by 2 bases and J by 6 bases, with 8 bases between.

V gene TRBV5-6 combines with J gene TRBJ1-1, with TRBD1 matching over 7 bases. Germline V CDR1 and CDR2: SGHDT, YYEEEE. This CDR3 region has 13 residues. The junction had 4 bases not matched to a gene; V was cut back by 5 bases and J by 3 bases. The CDR3 bases are TGTGCCAGCAGTAGGGGGCGGTACACTGAAGCTTTCTTT. This codes for CASSRGRYTEAFF.

The V gene is TRBV11-2, the J gene TRBJ2-1, with 14 bases identical to TRBD2. From germline, CDR1 is SGHAT and CDR2 FQNNGV. The CDR3 runs 16 residues. Trimming removed 3 bases from V and 9 bases from J; junction bases left unmatched: 7. Here the CDR3 reads CASSLTSGGVLSEQFF. The CDR3 nucleotides are TGTGCCAGCAGCTTGACTAGCGGGGGGGTGTTAAGTGAGCAGTTCTTC.

The chain employs TRBV28 and TRBJ2-5, with 8 bases matching TRBD2. Germline V gene lookup returns CDR1 MDHEN and CDR2 SYDVKM. CDR3 size: 13 residues. The ends lost 7 bases at V and 1 base at J; junction bases unmatched: 2. The CDR3 DNA follows: TGTGCCAGCAAACGGGGGGGCCAAGAGACCCAGTACTTC. Its translation is CASKRGGQETQYF.

CDR3 DNA sequence: TGTGCCAGCAGTCGCCAGCGGAATGAGCAGTTCTTC. Encoded protein: CASSRQRNEQFF. The V gene is TRBV6-5, the J gene TRBJ2-1; possibly TRBD2 for D (5 bases). Trimming pared 5 bases from V and 7 bases from J, leaving 9 bases between. This CDR3 is built from 12 residues. Germline lookup yields CDR1 MNHEY and CDR2 SVGAGI.

J is TRBJ2-1 and V is TRBV27; TRBD2 might be the D (6 bases). Germline CDR1 reads MNHEY; CDR2 reads SMNVEV (reference sequence). Trimming stripped 8 bases from V and 4 bases from J, with 21 bases between. The CDR3 contains 16 residues. CDR3 sequence reads: CASRPPRVGGYNEQFF. The CDR3 nucleotides are TGTGCCAGCCGACCCCCGCGCGTGGGGGGATACAATGAGCAGTTCTTC.

This clone appeared a single time. The J gene is TRBJ1-2, the V gene TRBV5-1; 12 bases align to TRBD1. The V segment lost 2 bases and the J segment 6 bases; nucleotides outside the gene matches: 11. Germline assignment: CDR1 SGHRS and CDR2 YFSETQ. The CDR3 sequence is 17 residues long. CDR3 in amino acids: CASSLSGTGGFIDGYTF. The DNA for the CDR3 is TGCGCCAGCAGCTTATCCGGGACAGGGGGCTTTATCGATGGCTACACCTTC.

The sample holds one count of this clone. The chain links TRBV7-9 to TRBJ1-3; no firm D call. This CDR3 comprises 17 residues. V dropped 3 bases and J dropped 1 base, with 16 bases sitting between them. CDR1 is SEHNR and CDR2 is FQNEAQ in the germline V gene (reference sequence). The CDR3 DNA follows: TGTGCCAGCAGCTTCGAGGGCCAAATTAAGTCTGGAAACACCATATATTTT. Translated: CASSFEGQIKSGNTIYF.

V is TRBV29-1 and J is TRBJ2-2; a weak D match, TRBD2 (6 bases). The CDR3 has 17 residues. Germline-derived CDR1 and CDR2 are SQVTM and ANQGSEA. Trimming took off 1 base at V and 5 bases at J, with 20 bases between the two ends. The CDR3 sequence: CSVEVEAYGGGTGELFF. For the CDR3, the DNA is TGCAGCGTTGAAGTTGAGGCTTACGGGGGAGGAACCGGGGAGCTGTTTTTT.

As DNA, the CDR3 is TGTGCCAGCAGTTTTACAGGGGTAGGGGCCAACGTCCTGACTTTC. This gives the protein CASSFTGVGANVLTF. This rearrangement joins TRBV27 to TRBJ2-6; 7 bases are shared with TRBD1. V lost 3 bases to trimming and J lost 4 bases; unmatched junction nucleotides: 3. CDR1 MNHEY and CDR2 SMNVEV come from the germline V gene (reference sequence). This CDR3 is 15 amino acids long.

This rearrangement joins TRBV4-2 to TRBJ2-1; 14 bases are shared with TRBD2. The germline V gene encodes CDR1 LGHNA and CDR2 YNFKEQ. This CDR3 is 20 amino acids long. After removal of 4 bases from V and 0 bases from J, the junction contained 11 bases not matched to a gene. DNA for the CDR3: TGTGCCAGCAGCCCTTTGACCGGGACTAGCGGGGGAAGCTCCTACAATGAGCAGTTCTTC. This gives the protein CASSPLTGTSGGSSYNEQFF.

V and J are TRBV4-3 and TRBJ2-2; TRBD1 aligns across 7 bases. The V and J ends lost 2 bases and 4 bases, in that order; junction bases with no gene match: 7. The CDR3 covers 16 residues. The germline gives CDR1 LGHNA, CDR2 YSLEER. The CDR3 loop reads CASSQPTGPGTGELFF. CDR3 coding DNA: TGCGCCAGCAGCCAACCGACAGGGCCGGGCACCGGGGAGCTGTTTTTT.